The present entry profiles one TCR beta chain with its context. The junction departs from germline at one end; a sequencing error may be responsible. These data come from a study of blood T cell repertoires in COVID-19. As for the study in general: The cDNA or gDNA used as material had been derived from T cells, B-cell-depleted T cells, or PBMCs.

Germline V gives CDR1 SGHNT, CDR2 YYREEE (reference sequence). This CDR3 has 16 residues. Repertoires were generated with immunoSEQ multiplex PCR, while TCRdb's copy carries only in-frame clones and drops some. The sample lists tens of thousands of clones, about nine tenths occurring once. The sample taken for sequencing was peripheral blood. The TCR originated in a man between 65 and 80 years old with active or convalescent COVID-19. The rearrangement joins TRBV5-4 to TRBJ1-1; D may be TRBD1 (6 bases). The CDR3 protein is CASRLGGGRLGTEAFF. CDR3 sequence (DNA): TGTGCCAGCAGGTTGGGGGGGGGCCGGTTGGGCACTGAAGCTTTCTTT.